The rows below give T cell receptor beta chains drawn from one sample of a study of blood T cell repertoires in COVID-19. TCRdb's table, derived via immunoSEQ multiplex PCR, lists solely in-frame clones and lacks some. This table has under 50,000 clones, over 85% appearing once. Sequenced sample: peripheral blood. All receptors come from a man aged 65 to 79 with active COVID-19. Each CDR3 is given with its conserved first and last residue. The D gene is left open where the match is weak. Expanded clones get a size class; other rows say once, few or many, or leave the size out.

j_gene,v_gene,abundance,d_gene,CDR3nt,CDR3aa
TRBJ2-2,TRBV7-9,-,-,TGTGCCAGCAGCGGAACAGGGTCCTGGTACACCGGGGAGCTGTTTTTT,CASSGTGSWYTGELFF
TRBJ1-1,TRBV5-1,-,TRBD1,TGCGCCAGCAGCTTGACAGGGGGGAACACTGAAGCTTTCTTT,CASSLTGGNTEAFF
TRBJ2-1,TRBV7-2,-,TRBD1,TGTGCCAGCAGCTTGGACAGGGGTAGTGAGCAGTTCTTC,CASSLDRGSEQFF
TRBJ1-5,TRBV28,-,TRBD1,TGTGCCAGCAGTGCTAGACAGGGTCATCAGCCCCAGCATTTT,CASSARQGHQPQHF
TRBJ1-1,TRBV2,once,-,TGTGCCAGCCAAACTCAGGGCTACACTGAAGCTTTCTTT,CASQTQGYTEAFF
TRBJ2-5,TRBV10-2,-,-,TGCGCCAGCAGTGACCCAGGGGGGACAAGGGAGACCCAGTACTTC,CASSDPGGTRETQYF
TRBJ2-7,TRBV5-5,-,TRBD2,TGTGCCAGCAGCTTGGGGGGGACTAGTCTCCACGAGCAGTACTTC,CASSLGGTSLHEQYF
TRBJ1-4,TRBV2,once,TRBD1,TGTGCCAGCAGCGCAGTCCCGGGACAGGGCGCTAATGAAAAACTGTTTTTT,CASSAVPGQGANEKLFF
TRBJ2-1,TRBV4-2,-,-,TGTGCCAGCAGCCCCGGAGGGCCCGGGGGTGAGCAGTTCTTC,CASSPGGPGGEQFF
TRBJ2-1,TRBV27,-,TRBD1,TGTGCCAGCAGTCCCACCGGGACAGGGTTGTACAATGAGCAGTTCTTC,CASSPTGTGLYNEQFF
TRBJ2-7,TRBV5-1,once,-,TGCGCCAGCAGCTTGGCAGGGTCCGACGAGCAGTACTTC,CASSLAGSDEQYF
TRBJ1-4,TRBV7-8,-,-,TGTGCCAGCAGCTTAATGGGGACATCTAATGAAAAACTGTTTTTT,CASSLMGTSNEKLFF
TRBJ1-6,TRBV5-5,-,-,TGTGCCAGCAGTTTCGAGCTATATAATTCACCCCTCCACTTT,CASSFELYNSPLHF
TRBJ1-6,TRBV5-4,-,TRBD1,TGTGCCAGCAGCTGGGGGGACAGGGGAAATAGGTCACCCCTCCACTTT,CASSWGDRGNRSPLHF
TRBJ2-1,TRBV9,-,TRBD1,TGTGCCAGCAGCGCACAGGGGAGCTCCTACAATGAGCAGTTCTTC,CASSAQGSSYNEQFF
TRBJ2-3,TRBV7-6,-,-,TGTGCCAGCAGCTTAGTGGTACTAAAGCACACAGATACGCAGTATTTT,CASSLVVLKHTDTQYF
TRBJ2-5,TRBV5-6,-,TRBD1,TGTGCCAGCAGCCGGGAGTGGACAGGGATTGGAGAGACCCAGTACTTC,CASSREWTGIGETQYF
TRBJ1-5,TRBV18,-,TRBD1,TGTGCCAGCTCACCACAGACAGGGGGTAATCAGCCCCAGCATTTT,CASSPQTGGNQPQHF
TRBJ1-2,TRBV7-3,-,-,TGTGCCAGCAGCGTGGACAGTAACTATGGCTACACCTTC,CASSVDSNYGYTF
TRBJ1-3,TRBV18,-,TRBD1,TGTGCCAGCTCACCGAGAGACAGGGGAGAAACTGGAAACACCATATATTTT,CASSPRDRGETGNTIYF
TRBJ1-4,TRBV4-1,-,-,TGCGCCAGCAGCCAAGTAGTTAAGGGGTTCGGTGAAAAACTGTTTTTT,CASSQVVKGFGEKLFF
TRBJ2-1,TRBV4-3,-,-,TGCGCCAGCAGCCAGATTCAAGGGACAGCGGGGTTCTTC,CASSQIQGTAGFF
TRBJ1-4,TRBV5-5,-,TRBD1,TGTGCCAGCAGCACCCGGGACAGGGTTGCAACTAATGAAAAACTGTTTTTT,CASSTRDRVATNEKLFF
TRBJ2-7,TRBV2,-,-,TGTGCCACCACAGACAGTTTCTCCTACGAGCAGTACTTC,CATTDSFSYEQYF
TRBJ2-1,TRBV14,-,TRBD2,TGTGCCAGCAGCCAAGCTAGGACTAGCGCCTGGGATGAGCAGTTCTTC,CASSQARTSAWDEQFF
TRBJ2-3,TRBV9,-,-,TGTGCCAGCAGCGTTAGCGTGTTCGGGAATACGCAGTATTTT,CASSVSVFGNTQYF
TRBJ2-1,TRBV6-5,-,TRBD2,TGTGCCAGCAGTTCGGCGGTCGGGGCGGGAGAGGATGAGCAGTTCTTC,CASSSAVGAGEDEQFF
TRBJ2-1,TRBV12-3/TRBV12-4,-,TRBD2,TGTGCCAGCACCAAGACTAGCGGGCAGTTCTTC,CASTKTSGQFF
TRBJ2-2,TRBV7-6,-,TRBD1,TGTGCCAGCAGCCCATGGACAGGGTTGAACACCGGGGAGCTGTTTTTT,CASSPWTGLNTGELFF
TRBJ1-5,TRBV5-8,-,TRBD1,TGTGCCAGCAGCTTGGTTGGGACAGCGTTCAATCAGCCCCAGCATTTT,CASSLVGTAFNQPQHF
TRBJ2-3,TRBV19,-,TRBD2,TGTGCCAGCATGCGGACTAGCGGGACCACAGATACGCAGTATTTT,CASMRTSGTTDTQYF
TRBJ1-4,TRBV5-1,-,TRBD1,TGCGCCAGCAGCTTGCGAGGACAGGGTTGGGAAAAACTGTTTTTT,CASSLRGQGWEKLFF
TRBJ1-5,TRBV4-3,-,-,TGCGCCAGCAGCCAAGAGAGGGCAAGCAATCAGCCCCAGCATTTT,CASSQERASNQPQHF
TRBJ1-1,TRBV2,-,-,TGTGCCAGCAGTGCGGGGGGGGGCGTCACTGAAGCTTTCTTT,CASSAGGGVTEAFF
TRBJ1-2,TRBV6-5,-,TRBD1,TGTGCCAGCAGCCCGACAGGGGGCGTCTATGGCTACACCTTC,CASSPTGGVYGYTF
TRBJ1-4,TRBV5-1,-,TRBD1,TGCGCCAGCAGGTGGGACAGGGAAAAACTGTTTTTT,CASRWDREKLFF
TRBJ1-6,TRBV5-4,few,-,TGTGCCAGCAGCTTGGAAGGGGGTAGGGGATCACCCCTCCACTTT,CASSLEGGRGSPLHF
TRBJ2-1,TRBV5-1,-,TRBD2,TGCGCCAGCAGGAGTAGCGGGGTTGAGCAGTTCTTC,CASRSSGVEQFF
TRBJ2-1,TRBV4-1,-,TRBD2,TGCGCCAGCAGCCAACCGGGACTAGTCCGCAATGAGCAGTTCTTC,CASSQPGLVRNEQFF
TRBJ2-7,TRBV29-1,-,TRBD2,TGCAGCGTGGTGGGGGGAGGGTACGAGCAGTACTTC,CSVVGGGYEQYF
TRBJ2-6,TRBV7-3,-,-,TGTGCCAGCAGCGCTCGGGATCAACCCTCTGGGGCCAACGTCCTGACTTTC,CASSARDQPSGANVLTF
TRBJ2-3,TRBV6-6,-,TRBD2,TGTGCCAGCAGTTATGGACGGGGGGTGGATACGCAGTATTTT,CASSYGRGVDTQYF
TRBJ1-6,TRBV5-1,-,-,TGCGCCAGCAGCTTGAGGCAGGGGTCCTATAATTCACCCCTCCACTTT,CASSLRQGSYNSPLHF
TRBJ2-6,TRBV7-3,-,TRBD1,TGTGCCAGCAGCTTTCCTGGACAGGGGACCGGGGCCAACGTCCTGACTTTC,CASSFPGQGTGANVLTF
TRBJ1-2,TRBV9,-,-,TGTGCCAGCAGCGTAGTGGCCCAAGCTAACTATGGCTACACCTTC,CASSVVAQANYGYTF
TRBJ2-7,TRBV18,-,TRBD1,TGTGCCAGCTCACTCGGGACAGGGTCCTACGAGCAGTACTTC,CASSLGTGSYEQYF